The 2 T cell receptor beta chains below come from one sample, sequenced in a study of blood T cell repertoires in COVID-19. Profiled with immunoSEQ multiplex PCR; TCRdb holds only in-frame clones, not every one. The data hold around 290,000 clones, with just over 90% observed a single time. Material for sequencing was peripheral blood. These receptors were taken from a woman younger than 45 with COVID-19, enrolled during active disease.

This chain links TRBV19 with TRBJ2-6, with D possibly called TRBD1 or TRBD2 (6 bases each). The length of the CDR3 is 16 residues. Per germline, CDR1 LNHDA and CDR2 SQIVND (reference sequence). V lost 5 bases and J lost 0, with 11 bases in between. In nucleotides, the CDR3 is TGTGCCAGTAGTCTAGCGACAGGCTCTGGGGCCAACGTCCTGACTTTC. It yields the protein CASSLATGSGANVLTF.

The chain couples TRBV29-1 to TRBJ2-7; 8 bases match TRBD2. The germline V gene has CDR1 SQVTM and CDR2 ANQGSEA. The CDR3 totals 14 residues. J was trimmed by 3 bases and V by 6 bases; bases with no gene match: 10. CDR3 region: CSVSGVAGHYEQYF. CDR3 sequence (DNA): TGCAGCGTCTCGGGGGTAGCGGGGCACTACGAGCAGTACTTC.